Listed below are T cell receptor beta chains from one sample, sequenced in a study of blood T cell repertoires in COVID-19. Profiled with immunoSEQ multiplex PCR; TCRdb holds only in-frame clones, not every one. Of about 74,000 clones in the sample, under 85% were seen once. Material for sequencing was peripheral blood. The receptors shown here come from a man between 65 and 85 years old with acute or convalescent COVID-19. Each CDR3 is given with its conserved first and last residue. A D gene is named only where the DNA matches it firmly. A clone size is listed for some rows: how often the clone was seen (once, few, many), or a class if it is expanded.

d_gene: .; j_gene: TRBJ2-1; abundance: .; v_gene: TRBV21-1; CDR3nt: TGTGCCAGCAGCAAAGCCCGGACTAGCGGGAGAAGGGATGAGCAGTTCTTC; CDR3aa: CASSKARTSGRRDEQFF
d_gene: TRBD1; j_gene: TRBJ1-2; abundance: .; v_gene: TRBV29-1; CDR3nt: TGCAGCGTTGGGGGACAGGGGGCACGCGACTATGGCTACACCTTC; CDR3aa: CSVGGQGARDYGYTF
d_gene: .; j_gene: TRBJ2-5; abundance: .; v_gene: TRBV24-1; CDR3nt: TGTGCCACCGGCACCACAGGGATTGCGACCCAGTACTTC; CDR3aa: CATGTTGIATQYF
d_gene: TRBD1; j_gene: TRBJ2-1; abundance: .; v_gene: TRBV18; CDR3nt: TGTGCCAGCTCCGACAGGGATAGCTCCTACAATGAGCAGTTCTTC; CDR3aa: CASSDRDSSYNEQFF
d_gene: TRBD1; j_gene: TRBJ1-3; abundance: .; v_gene: TRBV19; CDR3nt: TGTGCCAGTAGTACCCGGACAGGGACAAACACCATATATTTT; CDR3aa: CASSTRTGTNTIYF
d_gene: .; j_gene: TRBJ1-2; abundance: .; v_gene: TRBV5-8; CDR3nt: TGTGCCAGCAGCTTTACAGCGGGACCTCAGATTAACTATGGCTACACCTTC; CDR3aa: CASSFTAGPQINYGYTF
d_gene: .; j_gene: TRBJ2-3; abundance: .; v_gene: TRBV6-2/TRBV6-3; CDR3nt: TGTGCCAGCAGCCCCAGGGGTAGCTCGTTGGATACGCAGTATTTT; CDR3aa: CASSPRGSSLDTQYF
d_gene: .; j_gene: TRBJ2-2; abundance: .; v_gene: TRBV5-1; CDR3nt: TGCGCCAGCAGCCCGGGGGGCCTCGACACCGGGGAGCTGTTTTTT; CDR3aa: CASSPGGLDTGELFF
d_gene: .; j_gene: TRBJ1-5; abundance: .; v_gene: TRBV10-3; CDR3nt: TGTGCCATCAGTGAACCCGGGAGTCAGCCCCAGCATTTT; CDR3aa: CAISEPGSQPQHF
d_gene: TRBD2; j_gene: TRBJ2-7; abundance: .; v_gene: TRBV10-3; CDR3nt: TGTGCCATCAGGGGGACTAGCGGGAGTATGGTATTGATCTTGTGGGGCGAGCAGTACTTC; CDR3aa: CAIRGTSGSMVLILWGEQYF
d_gene: .; j_gene: TRBJ1-2; abundance: once; v_gene: TRBV5-4; CDR3nt: TGTGCCAGCAGCGCGACTGCAAACTATGGCTACACCTTC; CDR3aa: CASSATANYGYTF
d_gene: .; j_gene: TRBJ1-3; abundance: .; v_gene: TRBV6-5; CDR3nt: TGTGCCAGCAGCGCAATCGACTCCTCTGGAAACACCATATATTTT; CDR3aa: CASSAIDSSGNTIYF
d_gene: .; j_gene: TRBJ1-6; abundance: once; v_gene: TRBV19; CDR3nt: TGTGCCAGTAGCTTTCAAGCGGGTTCACCCCTCCACTTT; CDR3aa: CASSFQAGSPLHF
d_gene: TRBD1; j_gene: TRBJ2-2; abundance: .; v_gene: TRBV24-1; CDR3nt: TGTGCCACCAGTGAAACCGGGACAGGGGGCTTTACCGGGGAGCTGTTTTTT; CDR3aa: CATSETGTGGFTGELFF
d_gene: TRBD1; j_gene: TRBJ1-5; abundance: few; v_gene: TRBV5-8; CDR3nt: TGTGCCAGCAGCACAGACAGGGGAGGCAATCAGCCCCAGCATTTT; CDR3aa: CASSTDRGGNQPQHF
d_gene: TRBD2; j_gene: TRBJ2-1; abundance: .; v_gene: TRBV7-3; CDR3nt: TGTGCCAGCAGCTTAAATGCGGGAGGGCCTTCGGGTGAGCAGTTCTTC; CDR3aa: CASSLNAGGPSGEQFF
d_gene: .; j_gene: TRBJ1-6; abundance: .; v_gene: TRBV28; CDR3nt: TGTGCCAGCAGTTTAGCGGGATTTAATTCACCCCTCCACTTT; CDR3aa: CASSLAGFNSPLHF
d_gene: .; j_gene: TRBJ2-1; abundance: .; v_gene: TRBV3-1/TRBV3-2; CDR3nt: TGTGCCAGCAGCCAGGGGCGGACCTACAATGAGCAGTTCTTC; CDR3aa: CASSQGRTYNEQFF
d_gene: TRBD2; j_gene: TRBJ2-1; abundance: once; v_gene: TRBV7-2; CDR3nt: TGTGCCAGCAGCTTAGTGGGGACTAGCGGGAGTAATGAGCAGTTCTTC; CDR3aa: CASSLVGTSGSNEQFF
d_gene: TRBD2; j_gene: TRBJ2-7; abundance: .; v_gene: TRBV7-9; CDR3nt: TGTGCCAGCAGCTCCCTGATGGGACTAGCGGGTTACGAGCAGTACTTC; CDR3aa: CASSSLMGLAGYEQYF
d_gene: .; j_gene: TRBJ1-5; abundance: once; v_gene: TRBV5-4; CDR3nt: TGTGCCAGCAGCTGGGGGGGTGGGAGTCAGCCCCAGCATTTT; CDR3aa: CASSWGGGSQPQHF
d_gene: TRBD1; j_gene: TRBJ2-1; abundance: .; v_gene: TRBV11-2; CDR3nt: TGTGCCAGCAGCTTAGCCCTTCGGGGACAGGGGTACAATGAGCAGTTCTTC; CDR3aa: CASSLALRGQGYNEQFF
d_gene: TRBD2; j_gene: TRBJ2-3; abundance: .; v_gene: TRBV19; CDR3nt: TGTGCCAGTAGTATTAGCGGGATCTCAGATACGCAGTATTTT; CDR3aa: CASSISGISDTQYF
d_gene: TRBD1; j_gene: TRBJ2-7; abundance: once; v_gene: TRBV5-6; CDR3nt: TGTGCCAGCAGCTTGCGCCCCACCGGGACAGGGCTCTACGAGCAGTACTTC; CDR3aa: CASSLRPTGTGLYEQYF
d_gene: TRBD2; j_gene: TRBJ2-7; abundance: .; v_gene: TRBV5-1; CDR3nt: TGCGCCAGCAGCTTCCCCACTAGCGGGAGGACCGATTCCTACGAGCAGTACTTC; CDR3aa: CASSFPTSGRTDSYEQYF
d_gene: .; j_gene: TRBJ1-3; abundance: .; v_gene: TRBV6-6; CDR3nt: TGTGCCAGCAGTCCCCAAGGAGCTGGAAACACCATATATTTT; CDR3aa: CASSPQGAGNTIYF
d_gene: .; j_gene: TRBJ2-7; abundance: .; v_gene: TRBV29-1; CDR3nt: TGCAGCGTTTCCGGGTTCAACTACGAGCAGTACTTC; CDR3aa: CSVSGFNYEQYF
d_gene: .; j_gene: TRBJ1-2; abundance: .; v_gene: TRBV6-5; CDR3nt: TGTGCTATATTCGCGGAGGGCCTCCCTGGTGGCTACACCTTC; CDR3aa: CAIFAEGLPGGYTF
d_gene: TRBD1; j_gene: TRBJ1-3; abundance: .; v_gene: TRBV5-8; CDR3nt: TGTGCCAGCAGCTTACCCCTGGACAGGGCGTCTGGAAACACCATATATTTT; CDR3aa: CASSLPLDRASGNTIYF
d_gene: .; j_gene: TRBJ1-2; abundance: .; v_gene: TRBV7-3; CDR3nt: TGTGCCAGCAGCCAAACTCCCCCGACAGCCAACTATGGCTACACCTTC; CDR3aa: CASSQTPPTANYGYTF
d_gene: .; j_gene: TRBJ2-5; abundance: .; v_gene: TRBV2; CDR3nt: TGTGCCAGCAGTGCCCGACTGGACGGGGGGACCCAGTACTTC; CDR3aa: CASSARLDGGTQYF
d_gene: TRBD2; j_gene: TRBJ2-7; abundance: once; v_gene: TRBV27; CDR3nt: TGTGCCAGCAGTTTATTGGTAGCGGGTCCCACAGAGCAGTACTTC; CDR3aa: CASSLLVAGPTEQYF
d_gene: .; j_gene: TRBJ2-6; abundance: .; v_gene: TRBV21-1; CDR3nt: TGTGCCAGCAGCAAAGAAAAATGGGGCCGCTCCTCTGGGGCCAACGTCCTGACTTTC; CDR3aa: CASSKEKWGRSSGANVLTF
d_gene: TRBD2; j_gene: TRBJ2-7; abundance: .; v_gene: TRBV6-1; CDR3nt: TGTGCCAGCAGCCTGAAAGCGGGGCCCCTCTACGAGCAGTACTTC; CDR3aa: CASSLKAGPLYEQYF
d_gene: .; j_gene: TRBJ2-7; abundance: .; v_gene: TRBV10-1; CDR3nt: TGCGCCAGCAGCGTGGCCCCCTCCTACGAGCAGTACTTC; CDR3aa: CASSVAPSYEQYF
d_gene: .; j_gene: TRBJ2-7; abundance: .; v_gene: TRBV9; CDR3nt: TGTGCCAGCAGCGTTACAGGTTCTGCCTACGAGCAGTACTTC; CDR3aa: CASSVTGSAYEQYF
d_gene: .; j_gene: TRBJ2-7; abundance: .; v_gene: TRBV20-1; CDR3nt: TGCAGTGCTAGACACTCCTACGAGCAGTACTTC; CDR3aa: CSARHSYEQYF
d_gene: TRBD1; j_gene: TRBJ2-3; abundance: .; v_gene: TRBV5-6; CDR3nt: TGTGCCAGCAGACTCCGGGGACAGGGGGCTGTAGATACGCAGTATTTT; CDR3aa: CASRLRGQGAVDTQYF
d_gene: .; j_gene: TRBJ1-6; abundance: .; v_gene: TRBV6-2/TRBV6-3; CDR3nt: TGTGCCAGCAGTTACTTTCAGGGCGCGTCACCCCTCCACTTT; CDR3aa: CASSYFQGASPLHF
d_gene: .; j_gene: TRBJ2-6; abundance: .; v_gene: TRBV7-2; CDR3nt: TGTGCCAGCAGCTCGCAGGGTCGCTCTGGGGCCAACGTCCTGACTTTC; CDR3aa: CASSSQGRSGANVLTF
d_gene: .; j_gene: TRBJ1-2; abundance: .; v_gene: TRBV29-1; CDR3nt: TGCAGCGTTGCCATGGGCGTGGGCTATGGCTACACCTTC; CDR3aa: CSVAMGVGYGYTF
d_gene: TRBD1; j_gene: TRBJ2-7; abundance: .; v_gene: TRBV5-1; CDR3nt: TGCGCCAGCAGCCCGGGACAGGGGTTCCACGAGCAGTACTTC; CDR3aa: CASSPGQGFHEQYF
d_gene: .; j_gene: TRBJ2-1; abundance: .; v_gene: TRBV28; CDR3nt: TGTGCCATCGCTAGCCCCAGGTCGAATGAGCAGTTCTTC; CDR3aa: CAIASPRSNEQFF
d_gene: .; j_gene: TRBJ1-2; abundance: .; v_gene: TRBV29-1; CDR3nt: TGCAGCGTTGGGCCAGGGAATGGCTACACCTTC; CDR3aa: CSVGPGNGYTF
d_gene: .; j_gene: TRBJ1-4; abundance: .; v_gene: TRBV5-1; CDR3nt: TGCGCCAGCAGCGAACTCGCAACCACTAATGAAAAACTGTTTTTT; CDR3aa: CASSELATTNEKLFF
d_gene: TRBD2; j_gene: TRBJ2-3; abundance: .; v_gene: TRBV10-3; CDR3nt: TGTGCCACTAGCGGGGGCACAGATACGCAGTATTTT; CDR3aa: CATSGGTDTQYF
d_gene: TRBD2; j_gene: TRBJ2-7; abundance: .; v_gene: TRBV5-1; CDR3nt: TGCGCCAGCAGCTTGGGCATGACTAGCGGGACCTACGAGCAGTACTTC; CDR3aa: CASSLGMTSGTYEQYF
d_gene: TRBD2; j_gene: TRBJ2-1; abundance: .; v_gene: TRBV28; CDR3nt: TGTGCCAGCAGTAGTCCCGGGACTAGAAAGATGGTTGAGCAGTTCTTC; CDR3aa: CASSSPGTRKMVEQFF
d_gene: TRBD1; j_gene: TRBJ1-1; abundance: .; v_gene: TRBV6-5; CDR3nt: TGTGCCAGCAGTCGAAGACAGGGCGAAAACACTGAAGCTTTCTTT; CDR3aa: CASSRRQGENTEAFF
d_gene: .; j_gene: TRBJ2-3; abundance: .; v_gene: TRBV25-1; CDR3nt: TGTGCCAGCAGTGAAACAGGCGGATTTAGCACAGATACGCAGTATTTT; CDR3aa: CASSETGGFSTDTQYF
d_gene: .; j_gene: TRBJ2-3; abundance: .; v_gene: TRBV3-1/TRBV3-2; CDR3nt: TGTGCCAGCAGCCCAGTCAGTCCAGATACGCAGTATTTT; CDR3aa: CASSPVSPDTQYF
d_gene: .; j_gene: TRBJ1-3; abundance: few; v_gene: TRBV28; CDR3nt: TGTGCCAGCAGTTTTTCCCCCGAGGTGGGGGAGGCCTATGGAAACACCATATATTTT; CDR3aa: CASSFSPEVGEAYGNTIYF
d_gene: TRBD1; j_gene: TRBJ1-2; abundance: .; v_gene: TRBV15; CDR3nt: TGTGCCACCAGCAGCCCTTCAGGGGGCGCAGGGGGCTACACCTTC; CDR3aa: CATSSPSGGAGGYTF
d_gene: .; j_gene: TRBJ2-7; abundance: .; v_gene: TRBV15; CDR3nt: TGTGCCACCAGCACCGGTCCCCCCCTCTACGAGCAGTACTTC; CDR3aa: CATSTGPPLYEQYF
d_gene: .; j_gene: TRBJ1-5; abundance: .; v_gene: TRBV27; CDR3nt: TGTGCCAGCAAACAGAATAGCAATCAGCCCCAGCATTTT; CDR3aa: CASKQNSNQPQHF